Sequencing of this T cell receptor beta chain was carried out in a study of T cells after yellow fever vaccination. The study's findings and limits: One caveat is that FACS-sorted repertoires could contain abundant clonotypes contaminating from the bulk population.

Germline CDR1 reads DFQATT; CDR2 reads SNEGSKA (reference sequence). V lost 0 bases to trimming and J lost 9 bases, with 8 bases between them. The CDR3 consists of 12 residues. Turning to this clonotype: The antigen is undetermined.

A single record per CDR3 protein comes from TCRdb applying MiXCR to the 5' RACE reads. The sample has some 340,000 distinct CDR3 sequences, around 11% seen once. Sequencing was performed on CD4+ T cells sorted from PBMCs, taken 45 days after the yellow fever booster vaccination. The clonotype comes from a man aged 18-30 years who received the YFV17D yellow fever vaccine. The chain is built from TRBV20-1 and TRBJ1-4; the D gene is possibly TRBD1 (5 bases). CDR3 in amino acids: CSAREAGQKLFF. CDR3 nucleotides: TGCAGTGCTAGAGAAGCAGGGCAAAAACTGTTTTTT.